This T cell receptor (beta chain) was obtained from a study of T cells in localized non-small cell lung cancer. General study findings and limits: Peak T cell clonality was found in uninvolved adjacent lung, exceeding tumor. When the top 100 tumor clones were examined, a median roughly 62 of them also appeared in the adjacent lung, which was paired and uninvolved.

As to this clone: Its target is not known.

The CDR3 is 15 amino acids. Germline trimming cut 0 bases from V and 8 bases from J; bases unmatched to any gene: 6. CDR1 is MGHRA, CDR2 YSYEKL, per germline. TCRdb's copy holds only in-frame clones and misses some; the assay was immunoSEQ multiplex PCR. The sample includes approximately 45,000 clones, 86% of them seen just once. The receptor comes from a man between 40 and 70 years old with stage II lung adenocarcinoma. The chain employs TRBV4-1 and TRBJ1-4; 7 bases line up with TRBD1. Source: PBMCs, taken before any cancer treatment. The CDR3 region has the DNA TGCGCCAGCAGCCAAGAATACAGGGGAAGCGAAAAACTGTTTTTT. It specifies CASSQEYRGSEKLFF.